Listed below are T cell receptor beta chains from one sample, sequenced in a study of T cells in Graves' hyperthyroidism and ophthalmopathy. TCRdb passed the multiplex PCR reads through MiXCR, listing each CDR3 protein once. The table includes more than 550,000 distinct CDR3 sequences, nearly 45% detected once. Sequencing used peripheral blood or thyroid tissue (not recorded which). These receptor sequences come from an adult man with Graves' disease, either hyperthyroidism or ophthalmopathy (not recorded which). Both conserved end residues are part of each CDR3. D genes are given only for firm matches. A row's size may be missing; if present it is once, few, many or a size class.

few	TRBV19	TRBD1	TRBJ1-2	TGTGCCAGTAGTACACAGGGGCCAGGCTATGGCTACACCTTC	CASSTQGPGYGYTF
NA	TRBV7-2	NA	TRBJ2-5	TGTGCCAGCAGCTTAAAGTCCCCGTACCAAGAGACCCAGTACTTC	CASSLKSPYQETQYF
NA	TRBV7-2	NA	TRBJ2-6	TGTGCCAGCAGCTTAGGAGGGGGGCCCGGGGCCAACGTCCTGACTTTC	CASSLGGGPGANVLTF
NA	TRBV6-1	NA	TRBJ1-1	TGTGCCAGCAGTGAAGATCCGCGATACAACACTGAAGCTTTCTTT	CASSEDPRYNTEAFF
many	TRBV2	NA	TRBJ1-6	TGTGCCAGCAGCCGATATGACGGAAGGGATTGGCCCCTCCACTTT	CASSRYDGRDWPLHF
NA	TRBV25-1	NA	TRBJ2-2	TGTGCCAGCAGTGAATACGCAGGGCTAAACACCGGGGAGCTGTTTTTT	CASSEYAGLNTGELFF
many	TRBV5-1	NA	TRBJ1-3	TGCGCCAGCAGCTTGGACCGGGACGAGTGGTATTTT	CASSLDRDEWYF
NA	TRBV10-3	NA	TRBJ2-2	TGTGCCATCAGGGAGACTCATGCGACAGAGAACACCGGGGAGCTGTTTTTT	CAIRETHATENTGELFF
few	TRBV20-1	TRBD1	TRBJ2-7	TGCAGTGCTAGAGACGACAGGGGCGGGTACGAGCAGTACTTC	CSARDDRGGYEQYF
many	TRBV9	NA	TRBJ1-5	TGTGCCAGCAGCGTGCAACCGGGTCAGCCCCAGCATTTT	CASSVQPGQPQHF
many	TRBV7-3	TRBD1	TRBJ1-2	TGTGCCAGCAGATTGGACAGGGGGGACTATGGCTACACCTTC	CASRLDRGDYGYTF
NA	TRBV14	TRBD1	TRBJ1-2	TGTGCCAGCAGTACAGGGGGCGCCTATGGCTACACCTTC	CASSTGGAYGYTF
NA	TRBV9	TRBD1	TRBJ2-2	TGTGCCAGCAGCGAACTACAGGGGGTAACCGGGGAGCTGTTTTTT	CASSELQGVTGELFF
NA	TRBV5-1	NA	TRBJ2-7	TGCGCCAGCAGCTTGGCCTCGGGGTCCCTGAACTACGAGCAGTACTTC	CASSLASGSLNYEQYF
NA	TRBV29-1	NA	TRBJ1-2	TGCAGCCTCGGGGATGGCTACACCTTC	CSLGDGYTF
few	TRBV2	NA	TRBJ1-5	TGTGCCAGCAGTTTGCCCGGGAGGGACAATCAGCCCCAGCATTTT	CASSLPGRDNQPQHF
NA	TRBV29-1	NA	TRBJ1-5	TGCAGCGTTCAGGCAGGGAGCAATCAGCCCCAGCATTTT	CSVQAGSNQPQHF
few	TRBV10-3	NA	TRBJ2-5	TGTGCCAGCAGTTACCCCGGGACACGGGGGACGGAGACCCAGTACTTC	CASSYPGTRGTETQYF
few	TRBV29-1	TRBD1	TRBJ1-2	TGCAGCGTTGAATATTTTCCGGGACAGGGTCTTAGTGGCTACACCTTC	CSVEYFPGQGLSGYTF
few	TRBV6-5	TRBD1	TRBJ1-2	TGTGCCGGAAGACTGGACAGGTTCTATGGCTACACCTTC	CAGRLDRFYGYTF
NA	TRBV19	NA	TRBJ2-5	TGTGCCAGTAGTATTGGTCAGACTGCGGGGGAGACCCAGTACTTC	CASSIGQTAGETQYF
NA	TRBV12-3/TRBV12-4	NA	TRBJ1-1	TGTGCCAGCAGTTTAAGGGCGGGGGCGATCACGGCTTTCTTT	CASSLRAGAITAFF
NA	TRBV19	NA	TRBJ2-7	TGTGCCAGTAGTCCCCCGATGGGCGCTAGCTCCTACGAGCAGTACTTC	CASSPPMGASSYEQYF